These 20 T cell receptor beta chains came from one sample sequenced in a study of identical twins. TCRdb reanalysed the 5' RACE reads using MiXCR and keeps one entry per CDR3 protein. The sample contains 600,000 to 800,000 distinct CDR3 sequences, roughly 20% of which appear only once. This sample also belongs to another study, concerning T cells expressing NK-cell markers.

Source material: PBMCs. The receptors derive from a woman younger than 35 in good health.

This rearrangement joins TRBV7-9 to TRBJ2-5; D not resolved. The CDR3 is made up of 14 amino acids. Trimming removed 2 bases from V and 9 bases from J, with 16 bases in between. CDR1 SEHNR and CDR2 FQNEAQ come from the germline V gene (reference sequence). CDR3 region: CASSLTIPRFAQYF. CDR3 sequence (DNA): TGTGCCAGCAGCTTAACGATCCCTCGCTTTGCCCAGTACTTC.

This clonotype was observed a handful of times. The rearrangement uses TRBV7-9 and TRBJ2-1; D is undetermined. Germline V gene lookup returns CDR1 SEHNR and CDR2 FQNEAQ (reference sequence). The CDR3 covers 14 residues. Trimming removed 4 bases from V and 8 bases from J, with 15 bases in between. This CDR3 reads CASSSLRGVDEQFF. The CDR3 region has the DNA TGTGCCAGCAGCTCGCTTCGAGGAGTCGATGAGCAGTTCTTC.

The J gene is TRBJ2-1, the V gene TRBV18, with D maybe TRBD1 (6 bases). This CDR3 region has 17 residues. Germline CDR1 KGHSH, CDR2 LQKENI. V was shortened by 1 base and J by 4 bases, with 17 bases between the two germline ends. The chain's CDR3 is CASSPQLSGGRYNEQFF. The CDR3 bases are TGTGCCAGCTCACCACAGTTAAGTGGGGGCCGGTACAATGAGCAGTTCTTC.

This clonotype was seen a few times. The chain combines TRBV7-2 with TRBJ2-4, with TRBD2 matching over 16 bases. From germline, CDR1 is SGHTA and CDR2 FQGNSA. The CDR3 is 17 amino acids. J was trimmed by 6 bases and V by 5 bases; bases with no gene match: 7. The CDR3 sequence: CASSRGLAGGPGNIQYF. The CDR3 DNA sequence: TGTGCCAGCAGCCGGGGACTAGCGGGAGGGCCGGGAAACATTCAGTACTTC.

There are a few counts of this clonotype. V and J are TRBV7-2 and TRBJ1-1, with 7 bases lining up with TRBD1. This CDR3 contains 16 residues. V lost 2 bases to trimming and J lost 3 bases; unmatched junction nucleotides: 9. From germline, CDR1 is SGHTA and CDR2 FQGNSA. The CDR3 is CASSLSWTGWDTEAFF. The DNA of the CDR3 is TGTGCCAGCAGCTTATCTTGGACAGGCTGGGACACTGAAGCTTTCTTT.

This chain uses TRBV20-1 with TRBJ2-7; TRBD2 agrees at 7 bases. V lost 4 bases, J lost 0 bases, and 3 bases stayed unmatched. This CDR3 has 13 residues. Germline lookup yields CDR1 DFQATT and CDR2 SNEGSKA (reference sequence). The CDR3 is CSATRDYSYEQYF. The CDR3 DNA is TGCAGTGCTACCCGGGACTACTCCTACGAGCAGTACTTC.

Only a few counts were recorded for this clonotype. CDR3 amino acids: CASRAASWDTQYF. CDR3 in DNA: TGTGCCAGCCGGGCGGCTTCATGGGATACGCAGTATTTT. The chain uses TRBV6-1 and TRBJ2-3; D is unresolved. The ends were cut back, 8 bases at V and 6 bases at J, with 15 bases in the middle. Germline V lookup: CDR1 MNHNS, CDR2 SASEGT. The CDR3 runs to 13 residues.

This clonotype was recorded a few times. J is TRBJ2-3 and V is TRBV9, with TRBD2 matching 8 bases. There are 17 residues in the CDR3. With 3 bases clipped from V and 2 bases from J, the junction kept 11 bases outside the gene matches. Germline values: CDR1 SGDLS, CDR2 YYNGEE. The CDR3, as DNA: TGTGCCAGCAGCGCTGTAGGACTAGCTCTCGTCACAGATACGCAGTATTTT. Translation gives CASSAVGLALVTDTQYF.

DNA of the CDR3: TGTGCCAGCAGGCCCCGTGGGCTCACGGGTGAAAAACTGTTTTTT. It encodes CASRPRGLTGEKLFF. The gene calls are TRBV2 and TRBJ1-4; D is unresolved. The CDR3 totals 15 residues. Germline assignment: CDR1 SNHLY and CDR2 FYNNEI. Trimming removed 6 bases at V and 7 bases at J, with 18 bases between.

Only a few counts were recorded for this clonotype. The chain is built from TRBV6-1 and TRBJ2-1; 14 nucleotides line up with TRBD2. V lost 5 bases, J lost 4 bases, and 7 bases stayed unmatched. CDR3 size: 17 residues. Germline CDR1 is MNHNS and CDR2 is SASEGT. The CDR3 spells CASSQTSGRGTYNEQFF. CDR3 in DNA: TGTGCCAGCAGTCAGACTAGCGGGAGGGGAACTTACAATGAGCAGTTCTTC.

This clonotype was detected only a few times. The rearrangement links TRBV29-1 to TRBJ2-7; D might be TRBD2 (5 bases). With 7 bases removed from V and 3 bases from J, the gap between germline ends came to 10 bases. Germline V gene sequence: CDR1 SQVTM, CDR2 ANQGSEA. This CDR3 comprises 11 residues. CDR3 region: CSGRRDYEQYF. In nucleotides, the CDR3 is TGCAGCGGACGCCGGGACTACGAGCAGTACTTC.

The sample holds one count of this clonotype. The J gene is TRBJ2-1, the V gene TRBV9; D is undetermined. In germline, CDR1 is SGDLS, CDR2 YYNGEE. This CDR3 spans 16 amino acids. V was clipped by 0 bases and J by 7 bases, with 17 bases between them. The CDR3 region is CASSVAYPSLGNEQFF. Written as DNA, the CDR3 is TGTGCCAGCAGCGTAGCCTACCCCTCGCTAGGGAATGAGCAGTTCTTC.

The chain is built from TRBV28 and TRBJ2-7; D perhaps matches TRBD2 (6 bases). CDR1 and CDR2 from the germline V gene are MDHEN and SYDVKM. The CDR3 length is 15 residues. V was shortened by 5 bases and J by 0 bases, with 14 bases between the two germline ends. The CDR3 DNA reads TGTGCCAGCAGTCCTGGGTCGGAGGGCTCCTACGAGCAGTACTTC. Protein product: CASSPGSEGSYEQYF.

V usage is TRBV4-3 and J usage is TRBJ2-3; tentative D call: TRBD2 (5 bases). V shed 0 bases and J shed 2 bases, with 12 bases lying between them. From germline, CDR1 is LGHNA and CDR2 YSLEER. The length of the CDR3 is 16 residues. CDR3 bases: TGCGCCAGCAGCCAAGAAACTAGTCTCGTCACAGATACGCAGTATTTT. This sequence encodes CASSQETSLVTDTQYF.

The rearrangement joins TRBV3-1 to TRBJ2-7; a weak D match, TRBD2 (5 bases). V was shortened by 0 bases and J by 2 bases, with 17 bases between the two germline ends. The CDR3 sequence is 17 residues long. Germline CDR1 is LGHDT and CDR2 is YNNKEL (reference sequence). This chain's CDR3 is CASSQDLSADYTYEQYF. In DNA form, the CDR3 reads TGTGCCAGCAGCCAAGATTTGTCGGCAGACTACACCTACGAGCAGTACTTC.

This clonotype was observed at least ten times. The chain combines TRBV4-3 with TRBJ1-2, with D tentatively TRBD1 (6 bases). V lost 3 bases and J lost 0, with 14 bases in between. CDR3 length: 16 residues. Germline values: CDR1 LGHNA, CDR2 YSLEER. The CDR3 protein is CASSQGGGSANYGYTF. The CDR3 nucleotides read TGCGCCAGCAGCCAGGGAGGGGGGTCGGCTAACTATGGCTACACCTTC.

The rearrangement uses TRBV20-1 and TRBJ2-1; tentatively, D is TRBD2 (5 bases). V lost 5 bases to trimming and J lost 12 bases, with 14 bases between them. Germline CDR1 is DFQATT and CDR2 is SNEGSKA (reference sequence). This CDR3 spans 11 amino acids. This CDR3 reads CSAQKGDMQFF. CDR3 DNA: TGCAGTGCTCAAAAGGGAGATATGCAGTTCTTC.

V and J are TRBV4-1 and TRBJ2-6; the D gene is possibly TRBD2 (5 bases). Germline lookup yields CDR1 MGHRA and CDR2 YSYEKL. V gave up 1 base and J gave up 4 bases, with 20 bases separating them. This CDR3 contains 19 residues. In DNA, the CDR3 is TGCGCCAGCAGCCAAGGGGTTCGGGGTTCGTTTGTAGGGGCCAACGTCCTGACTTTC. It translates to CASSQGVRGSFVGANVLTF.

The rearrangement joins TRBV11-2 to TRBJ2-7, with 9 bases that match TRBD2. Trimming took 6 bases from V and 0 from J; bases not matched to a gene: 9. CDR1 is SGHAT and CDR2 is FQNNGV in the germline V gene. The CDR3 loop spans 16 amino acids. The CDR3 DNA reads as TGTGCCAGCAGACGAACTAGCGGGTGGGACTCCTACGAGCAGTACTTC. This codes for CASRRTSGWDSYEQYF.

This clonotype came up a few times. The chain couples TRBV7-7 to TRBJ2-7, with 7 nucleotides matching TRBD1. CDR1 and CDR2 (germline): SSHAT, FNYEAQ (reference sequence). This CDR3 comprises 13 residues. V was clipped by 6 bases and J by 6 bases; unmatched bases: 8. CDR3 sequence: CASSSTGRGEQYF. The DNA for the CDR3 is TGTGCCAGCAGTTCGACAGGGAGAGGCGAGCAGTACTTC.